This TCR beta chain appears in the sequencing data of a study of blood T cell repertoires in COVID-19. As for the study in general: From T cells, B-cell-depleted T cells, or PBMCs came the material, which was cDNA or gDNA.

Under the authors' procedure: Estimation of nucleated cell counts relied on the amplification of reference gene primers. The protocol was immunoSEQ multiplex PCR, while the TCRdb copy is restricted to in-frame clones and leaves out a portion. V and J calls and clone size are those listed in that table; D and trimming were worked out from the DNA. The repertoire holds around 160,000 clones, with 80% to 85% as singletons. This clone was picked up one time. This CDR3 is 15 amino acids long. The V segment lost 2 bases and the J segment 5 bases; nucleotides outside the gene matches: 7. CDR1 SGHDT and CDR2 YYEEEE come from the germline V gene. Clinical history reported by participants formed the basis on which cohorts were assigned.

V gene TRBV5-6 combines with J gene TRBJ2-3; TRBD2 matches 8 bases. Material: PBMCs or T cells enriched from blood (not recorded which). The source of this sequence is a woman aged 45-60 years who had been exposed to COVID-19. The CDR3 DNA reads TGTGCCAGCAGCTTCAGGCTAGCGGGTGGAGATACGCAGTATTTT. Translating it yields CASSFRLAGGDTQYF.